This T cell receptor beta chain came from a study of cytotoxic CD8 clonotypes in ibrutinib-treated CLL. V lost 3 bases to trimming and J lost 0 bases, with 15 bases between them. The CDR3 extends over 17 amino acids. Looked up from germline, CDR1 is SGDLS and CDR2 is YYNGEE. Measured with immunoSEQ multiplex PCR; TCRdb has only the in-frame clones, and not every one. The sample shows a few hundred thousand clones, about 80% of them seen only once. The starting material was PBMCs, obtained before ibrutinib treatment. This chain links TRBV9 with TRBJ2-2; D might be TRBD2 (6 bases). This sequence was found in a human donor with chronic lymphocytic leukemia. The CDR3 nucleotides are TGTGCCAGCAGCGCCCCGGGACTCCTCTCGAACACCGGGGAGCTGTTTTTT. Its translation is CASSAPGLLSNTGELFF. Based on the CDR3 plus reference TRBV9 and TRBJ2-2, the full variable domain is DSGVTQTPKHLITATGQRVTLRCSPRSGDLSVYWYQQSLDQGLQFLIQYYNGEERAKGNILERFSAQQFPDLHSELNLSSLELGDSALYFCASSAPGLLSNTGELFFGEGSRLTVL.